This T cell receptor (beta chain) stems from a study of T cell changes during pregnancy in multiple sclerosis. The germline V gene has CDR1 SQVTM and CDR2 ANQGSEA. The V end lost 4 bases, the J end lost 1 base, and 11 bases lay between the germline ends. This CDR3 has 14 residues. The repertoire was sequenced with immunoSEQ multiplex PCR; TCRdb's copy has only in-frame clones and lacks some. The sample includes 55,000 to 85,000 clones, about 90% of them seen just once. This clone occurred once. The specimen comprised peripheral blood, sampled after pregnancy. The V gene is TRBV29-1, the J gene TRBJ1-3; TRBD1 is a possible D gene (5 bases). The source is a female donor with multiple sclerosis, enrolled in a pregnancy study. CDR3 DNA: TGCAGCGTTGGGACCTCAGGGTCTGGAAACACCATATATTTT. Its protein product is CSVGTSGSGNTIYF.